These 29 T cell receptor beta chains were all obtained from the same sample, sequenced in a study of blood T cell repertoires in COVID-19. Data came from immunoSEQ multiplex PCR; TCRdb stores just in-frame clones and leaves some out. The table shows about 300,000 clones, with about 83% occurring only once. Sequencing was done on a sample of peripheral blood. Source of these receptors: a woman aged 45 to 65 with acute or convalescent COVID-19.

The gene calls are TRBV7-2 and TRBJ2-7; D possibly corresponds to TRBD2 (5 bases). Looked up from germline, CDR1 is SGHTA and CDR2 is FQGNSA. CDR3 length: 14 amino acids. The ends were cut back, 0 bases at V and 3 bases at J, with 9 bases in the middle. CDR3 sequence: CASSLAPGIYEQYF. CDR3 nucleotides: TGTGCCAGCAGCTTAGCGCCCGGGATCTACGAGCAGTACTTC. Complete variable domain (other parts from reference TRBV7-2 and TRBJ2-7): GAGVSQSPSNKVTEKGKDVELRCDPISGHTALYWYRQSLGQGLEFLIYFQGNSAPDKSGLPSDRFSAERTGGSVSTLTIQRTQQEDSAVYLCASSLAPGIYEQYFGPGTRLTVT.

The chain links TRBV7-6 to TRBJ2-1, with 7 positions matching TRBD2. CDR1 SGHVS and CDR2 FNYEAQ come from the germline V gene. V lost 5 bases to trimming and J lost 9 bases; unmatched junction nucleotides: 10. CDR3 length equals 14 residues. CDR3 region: CASSLGGGGGEQFF. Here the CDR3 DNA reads TGTGCCAGCAGCCTCGGCGGGGGTGGCGGTGAGCAGTTCTTC.

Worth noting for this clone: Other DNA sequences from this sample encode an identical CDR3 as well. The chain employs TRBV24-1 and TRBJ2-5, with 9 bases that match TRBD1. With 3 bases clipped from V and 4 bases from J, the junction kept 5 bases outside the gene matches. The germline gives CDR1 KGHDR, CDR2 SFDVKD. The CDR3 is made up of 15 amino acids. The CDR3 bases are TGTGCCACCAGTGATACCAGACAGGGGGGAGAGACCCAGTACTTC. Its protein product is CATSDTRQGGETQYF.

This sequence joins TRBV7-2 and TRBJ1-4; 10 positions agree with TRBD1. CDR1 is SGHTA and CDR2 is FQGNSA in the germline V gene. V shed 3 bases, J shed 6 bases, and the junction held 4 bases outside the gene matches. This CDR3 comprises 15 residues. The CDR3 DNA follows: TGTGCCAGCAGCTTGACAGGGGGCGAGGATGAAAAACTGTTTTTT. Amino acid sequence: CASSLTGGEDEKLFF. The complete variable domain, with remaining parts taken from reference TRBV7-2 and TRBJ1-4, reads GAGVSQSPSNKVTEKGKDVELRCDPISGHTALYWYRQSLGQGLEFLIYFQGNSAPDKSGLPSDRFSAERTGGSVSTLTIQRTQQEDSAVYLCASSLTGGEDEKLFFGSGTQLSVL.

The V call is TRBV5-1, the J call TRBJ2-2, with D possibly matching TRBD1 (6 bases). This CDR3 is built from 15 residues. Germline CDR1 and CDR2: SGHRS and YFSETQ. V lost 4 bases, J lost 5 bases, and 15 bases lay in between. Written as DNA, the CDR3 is TGCGCCAGCAGCGAACAGGGATCGGGGACCGGGGAGCTGTTTTTT. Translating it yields CASSEQGSGTGELFF.

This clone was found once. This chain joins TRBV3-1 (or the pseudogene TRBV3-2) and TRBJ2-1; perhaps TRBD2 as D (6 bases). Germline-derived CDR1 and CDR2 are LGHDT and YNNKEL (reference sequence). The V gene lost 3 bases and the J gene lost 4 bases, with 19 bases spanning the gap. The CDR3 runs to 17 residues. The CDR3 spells CASSQPPGGMNYNEQFF. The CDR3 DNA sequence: TGTGCCAGCAGCCAGCCCCCGGGCGGGATGAATTACAATGAGCAGTTCTTC.

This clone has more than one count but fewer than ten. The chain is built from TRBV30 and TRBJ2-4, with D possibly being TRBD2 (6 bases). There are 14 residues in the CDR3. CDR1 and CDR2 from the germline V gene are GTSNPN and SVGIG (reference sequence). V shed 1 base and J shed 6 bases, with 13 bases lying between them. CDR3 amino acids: CAWSAAGYGNIQYF. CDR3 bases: TGTGCCTGGAGTGCGGCGGGGTACGGAAACATTCAGTACTTC.

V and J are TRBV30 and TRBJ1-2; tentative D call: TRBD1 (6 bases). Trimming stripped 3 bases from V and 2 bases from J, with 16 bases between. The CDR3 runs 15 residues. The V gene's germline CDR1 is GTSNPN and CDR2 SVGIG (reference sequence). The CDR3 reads CAWRGAGSVNYGYTF. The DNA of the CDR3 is TGTGCCTGGAGGGGGGCAGGTTCGGTGAACTATGGCTACACCTTC.

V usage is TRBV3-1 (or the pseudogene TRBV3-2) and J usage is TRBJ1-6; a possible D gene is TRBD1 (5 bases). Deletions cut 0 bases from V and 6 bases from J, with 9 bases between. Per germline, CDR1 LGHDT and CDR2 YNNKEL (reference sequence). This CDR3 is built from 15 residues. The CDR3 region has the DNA TGTGCCAGCAGCCAAGATTCAGGGCGTAATTCACCCCTCCACTTT. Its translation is CASSQDSGRNSPLHF.

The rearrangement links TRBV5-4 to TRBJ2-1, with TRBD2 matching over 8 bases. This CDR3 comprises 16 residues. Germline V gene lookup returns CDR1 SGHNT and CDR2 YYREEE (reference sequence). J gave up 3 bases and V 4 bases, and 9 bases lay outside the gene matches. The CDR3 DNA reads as TGTGCCAGCAGCCCCCGGGCGGGAGGAAACTACAATGAGCAGTTCTTC. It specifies CASSPRAGGNYNEQFF.

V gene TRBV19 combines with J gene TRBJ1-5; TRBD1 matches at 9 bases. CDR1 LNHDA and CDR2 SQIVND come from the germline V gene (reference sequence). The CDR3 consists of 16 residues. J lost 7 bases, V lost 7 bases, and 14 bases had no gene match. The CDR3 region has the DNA TGTGCCAGTACCTCTGCCGGGACAGGGCTTTGGCAGCCCCAGCATTTT. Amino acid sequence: CASTSAGTGLWQPQHF.

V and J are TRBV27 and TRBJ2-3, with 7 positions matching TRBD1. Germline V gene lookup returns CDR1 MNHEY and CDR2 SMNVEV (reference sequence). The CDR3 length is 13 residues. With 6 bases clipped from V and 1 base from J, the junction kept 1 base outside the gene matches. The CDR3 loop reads CASRQGRTDTQYF. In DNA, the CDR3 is TGTGCCAGCAGACAGGGGCGCACAGATACGCAGTATTTT.

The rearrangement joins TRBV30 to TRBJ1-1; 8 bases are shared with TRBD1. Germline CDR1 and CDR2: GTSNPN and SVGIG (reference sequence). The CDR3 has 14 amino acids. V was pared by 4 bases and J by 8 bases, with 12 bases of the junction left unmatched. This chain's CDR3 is CAWTWRDRNGEAFF. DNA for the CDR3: TGTGCCTGGACCTGGAGGGACAGGAACGGGGAAGCTTTCTTT.

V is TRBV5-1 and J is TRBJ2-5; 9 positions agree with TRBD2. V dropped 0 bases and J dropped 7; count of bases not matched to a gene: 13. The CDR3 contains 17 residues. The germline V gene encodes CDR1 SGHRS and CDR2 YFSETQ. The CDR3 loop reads CASSLAGRGGALGTQYF. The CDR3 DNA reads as TGCGCCAGCAGCTTGGCCGGGCGGGGGGGGGCCCTGGGGACCCAGTACTTC.

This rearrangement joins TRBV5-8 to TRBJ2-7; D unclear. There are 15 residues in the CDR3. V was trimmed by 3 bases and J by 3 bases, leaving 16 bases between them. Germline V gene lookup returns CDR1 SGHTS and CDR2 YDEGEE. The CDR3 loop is CASSSRQTLLYEQYF. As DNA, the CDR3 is TGTGCCAGCAGCTCCCGACAAACCCTCCTCTACGAGCAGTACTTC.

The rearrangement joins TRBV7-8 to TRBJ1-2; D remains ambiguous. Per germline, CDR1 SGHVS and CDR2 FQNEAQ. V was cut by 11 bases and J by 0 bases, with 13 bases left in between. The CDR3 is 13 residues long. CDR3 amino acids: CARPSEANYGYTF. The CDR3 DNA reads TGTGCCCGCCCGAGCGAGGCTAACTATGGCTACACCTTC.

CDR3 residues: CASSLNGGPEKLFF. In DNA form, the CDR3 reads TGCGCCAGCAGCTTAAACGGGGGACCTGAAAAACTGTTTTTT. J is TRBJ1-4 and V is TRBV5-1, with TRBD1 as a possible D gene (5 bases). The CDR3 has 14 amino acids. Germline-derived CDR1 and CDR2 are SGHRS and YFSETQ. Trimming removed 2 bases at V and 7 bases at J, with 12 bases between.

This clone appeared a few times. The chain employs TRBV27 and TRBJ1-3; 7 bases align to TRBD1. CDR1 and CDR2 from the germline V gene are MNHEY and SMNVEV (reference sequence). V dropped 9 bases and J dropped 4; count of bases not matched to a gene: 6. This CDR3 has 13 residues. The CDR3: CASQGVGGNTIYF. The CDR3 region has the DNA TGTGCCAGTCAGGGGGTGGGAGGAAACACCATATATTTT.

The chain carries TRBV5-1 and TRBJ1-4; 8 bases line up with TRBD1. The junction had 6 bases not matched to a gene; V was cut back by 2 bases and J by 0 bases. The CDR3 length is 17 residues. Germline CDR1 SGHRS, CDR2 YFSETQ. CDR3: CASSLNNRGATNEKLFF. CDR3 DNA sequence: TGCGCCAGCAGCTTAAATAACAGGGGGGCAACTAATGAAAAACTGTTTTTT.

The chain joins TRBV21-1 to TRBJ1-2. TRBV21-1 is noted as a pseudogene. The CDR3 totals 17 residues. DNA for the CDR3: TGTGCCAGCATCAAAACCAATAGAGGATTTTTGGGAGGTGGCTACACCTTC. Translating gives CASIKTNRGFLGGGYTF.

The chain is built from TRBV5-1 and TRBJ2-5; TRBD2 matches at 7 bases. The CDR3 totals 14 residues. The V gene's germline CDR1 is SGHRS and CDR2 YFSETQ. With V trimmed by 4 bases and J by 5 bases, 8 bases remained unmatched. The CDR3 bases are TGCGCCAGCAGCGCCACGGACGGGAGGGAGACCCAGTACTTC. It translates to CASSATDGRETQYF.

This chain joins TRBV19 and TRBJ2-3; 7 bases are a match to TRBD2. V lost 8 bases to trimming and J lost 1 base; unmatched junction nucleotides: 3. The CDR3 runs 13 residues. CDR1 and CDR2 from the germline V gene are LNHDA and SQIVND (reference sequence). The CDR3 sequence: CASRGSGTDTQYF. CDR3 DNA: TGTGCCAGTCGCGGGAGTGGCACAGATACGCAGTATTTT.

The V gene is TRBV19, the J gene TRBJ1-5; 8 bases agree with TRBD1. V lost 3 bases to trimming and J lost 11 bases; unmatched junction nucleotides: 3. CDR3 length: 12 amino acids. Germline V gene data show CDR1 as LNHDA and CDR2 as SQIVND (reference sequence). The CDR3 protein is CASSMTGDSQHF. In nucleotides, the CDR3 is TGTGCCAGTAGTATGACAGGGGATTCCCAGCATTTT.

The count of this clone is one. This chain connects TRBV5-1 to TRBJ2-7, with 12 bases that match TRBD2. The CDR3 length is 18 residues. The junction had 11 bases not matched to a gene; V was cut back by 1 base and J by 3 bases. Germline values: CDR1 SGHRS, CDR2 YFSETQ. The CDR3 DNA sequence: TGCGCCAGCAGCTTGTCGTCTAGCGGGGGGGAAATATTCTACGAGCAGTACGTC. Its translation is CASSLSSSGGEIFYEQYV.

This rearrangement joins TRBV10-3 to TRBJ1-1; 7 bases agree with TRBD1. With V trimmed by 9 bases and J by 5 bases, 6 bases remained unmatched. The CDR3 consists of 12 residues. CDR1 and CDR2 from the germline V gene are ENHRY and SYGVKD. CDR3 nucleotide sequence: TGTGCCATTGGGACAGAAGGGACTGAAGCTTTCTTT. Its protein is CAIGTEGTEAFF.

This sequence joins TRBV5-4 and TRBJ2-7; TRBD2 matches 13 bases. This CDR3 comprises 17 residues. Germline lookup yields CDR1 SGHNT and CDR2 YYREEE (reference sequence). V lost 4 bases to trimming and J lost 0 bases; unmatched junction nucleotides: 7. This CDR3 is CASSLGGTSGTSYEQYF. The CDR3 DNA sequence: TGTGCCAGCAGCCTCGGGGGGACTAGCGGGACCTCCTACGAGCAGTACTTC.

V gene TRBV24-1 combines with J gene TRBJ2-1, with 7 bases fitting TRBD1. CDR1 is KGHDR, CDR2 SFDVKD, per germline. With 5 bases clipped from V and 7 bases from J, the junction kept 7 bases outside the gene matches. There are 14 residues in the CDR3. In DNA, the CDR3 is TGTGCCACCAGTGGAGAGGGGGCTCGGAATGAGCAGTTCTTC. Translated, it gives CATSGEGARNEQFF.

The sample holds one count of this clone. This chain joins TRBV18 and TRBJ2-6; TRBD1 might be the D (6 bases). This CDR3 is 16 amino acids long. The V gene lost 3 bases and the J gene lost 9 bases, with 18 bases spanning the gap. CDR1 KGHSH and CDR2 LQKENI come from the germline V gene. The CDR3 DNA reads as TGTGCCAGCTCACCTGGGGCGGGCAGGGGCCTCAACGTCCTGACTTTC. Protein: CASSPGAGRGLNVLTF.

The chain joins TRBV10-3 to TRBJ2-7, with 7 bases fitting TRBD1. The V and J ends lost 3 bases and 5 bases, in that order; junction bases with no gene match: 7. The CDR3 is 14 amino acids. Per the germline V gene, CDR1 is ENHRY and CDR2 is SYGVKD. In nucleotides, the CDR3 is TGTGCCATCAGTGATTCGAGGGGGCGCGACGAGCAGTACTTC. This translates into CAISDSRGRDEQYF.